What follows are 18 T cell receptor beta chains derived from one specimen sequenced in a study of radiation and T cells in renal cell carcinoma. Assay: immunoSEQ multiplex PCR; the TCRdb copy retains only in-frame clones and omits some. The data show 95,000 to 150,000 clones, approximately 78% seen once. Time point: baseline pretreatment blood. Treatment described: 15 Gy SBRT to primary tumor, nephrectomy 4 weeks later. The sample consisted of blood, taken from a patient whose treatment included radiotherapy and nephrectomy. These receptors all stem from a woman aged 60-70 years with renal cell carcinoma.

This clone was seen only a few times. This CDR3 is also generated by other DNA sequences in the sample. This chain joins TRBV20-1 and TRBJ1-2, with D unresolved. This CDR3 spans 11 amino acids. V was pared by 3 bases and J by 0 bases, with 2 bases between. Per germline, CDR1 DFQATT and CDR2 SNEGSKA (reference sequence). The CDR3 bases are TGCAGTGCTAGTCCTAACTATGGCTACACCTTC. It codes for CSASPNYGYTF.

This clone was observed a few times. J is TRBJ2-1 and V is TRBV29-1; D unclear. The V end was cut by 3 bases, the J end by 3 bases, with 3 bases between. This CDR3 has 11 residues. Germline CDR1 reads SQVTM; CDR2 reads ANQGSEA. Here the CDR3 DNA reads TGCAGCGTTGAGAACTACAATGAGCAGTTCTTC. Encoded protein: CSVENYNEQFF.

The CDR3 nucleotides are TGTGCCAGCAGCCCGGCGGGGGCGGGCCACGAGCAGTACTTC. This sequence encodes CASSPAGAGHEQYF. V is TRBV7-2 and J is TRBJ2-7; D might be TRBD2 (7 bases). The ends were cut back, 5 bases at V and 5 bases at J, with 16 bases in the middle. The CDR3 covers 14 residues. Per germline, CDR1 SGHTA and CDR2 FQGNSA.

The DNA for the CDR3 is TGTGCCAGCAGCTTAGATTCAGGGGAGCGCACTGAAGCTTTCTTT. It encodes CASSLDSGERTEAFF. The chain combines TRBV7-3 with TRBJ1-1; weak D call: TRBD1 (6 bases). V dropped 2 bases and J dropped 4 bases, with 14 bases sitting between them. The CDR3 is 15 amino acids. Looked up from germline, CDR1 is SGHTA and CDR2 is FQGTGA.

CDR3 DNA sequence: TGTGCCAGCTCACCACGACAGGGACCGGGCGGGGAGCTGTTTTTT. It specifies CASSPRQGPGGELFF. This chain joins TRBV18 and TRBJ2-2, with 7 positions matching TRBD1. V shed 1 base and J 7 bases; nucleotides not matched to a gene: 6. Germline V gene lookup returns CDR1 KGHSH and CDR2 LQKENI. This CDR3 is built from 15 residues.

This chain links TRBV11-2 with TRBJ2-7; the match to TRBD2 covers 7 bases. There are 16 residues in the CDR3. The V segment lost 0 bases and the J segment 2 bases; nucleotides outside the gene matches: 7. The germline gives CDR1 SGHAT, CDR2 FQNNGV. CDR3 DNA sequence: TGTGCCAGCAGCTTAGAAGGACTAGTCATTGCCTACGAGCAGTACTTC. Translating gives CASSLEGLVIAYEQYF.

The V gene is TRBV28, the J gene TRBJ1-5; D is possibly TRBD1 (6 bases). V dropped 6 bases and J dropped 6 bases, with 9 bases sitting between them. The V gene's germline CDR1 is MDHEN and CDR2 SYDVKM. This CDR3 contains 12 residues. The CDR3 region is CASRRGGQPQHF. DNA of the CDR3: TGTGCCAGCAGGAGGGGGGGTCAGCCCCAGCATTTT.

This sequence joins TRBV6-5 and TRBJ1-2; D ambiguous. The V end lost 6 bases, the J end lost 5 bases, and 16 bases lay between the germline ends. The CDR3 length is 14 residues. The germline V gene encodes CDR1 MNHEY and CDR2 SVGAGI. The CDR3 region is CASRTTGGRYGYTF. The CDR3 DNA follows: TGTGCCAGCAGGACCACGGGAGGGAGATATGGCTACACCTTC.

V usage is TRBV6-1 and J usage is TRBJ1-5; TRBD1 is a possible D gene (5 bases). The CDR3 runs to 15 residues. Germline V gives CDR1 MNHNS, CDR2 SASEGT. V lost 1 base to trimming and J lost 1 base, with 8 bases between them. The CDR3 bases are TGTGCCAGCAGTGAAGTCGAGGGGAGCAATCAGCCCCAGCATTTT. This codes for CASSEVEGSNQPQHF.

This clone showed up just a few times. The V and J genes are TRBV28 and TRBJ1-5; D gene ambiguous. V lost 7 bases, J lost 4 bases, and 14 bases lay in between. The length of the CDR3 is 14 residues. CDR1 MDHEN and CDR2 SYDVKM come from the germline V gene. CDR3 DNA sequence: TGTGCCAGCATAGGTGATGCGGGAAATCAGCCCCAGCATTTT. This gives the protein CASIGDAGNQPQHF.

The CDR3 DNA is TGTGCCAGCCACGGGGGGAGGGGCACCTACGAGCAGTACTTC. It translates to CASHGGRGTYEQYF. The rearrangement joins TRBV6-1 to TRBJ2-7, with 7 bases matching TRBD2. The CDR3 has 14 amino acids. Germline CDR1 and CDR2: MNHNS and SASEGT. With 8 bases clipped from V and 2 bases from J, the junction kept 9 bases outside the gene matches.

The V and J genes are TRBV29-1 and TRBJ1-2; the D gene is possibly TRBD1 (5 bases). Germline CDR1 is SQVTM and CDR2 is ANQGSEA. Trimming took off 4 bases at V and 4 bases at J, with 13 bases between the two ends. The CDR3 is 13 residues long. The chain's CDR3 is CSVGGDFLYGYTF. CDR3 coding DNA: TGCAGCGTTGGAGGGGACTTTCTCTATGGCTACACCTTC. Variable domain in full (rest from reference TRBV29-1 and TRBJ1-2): SAVISQKPSRDICQRGTSLTIQCQVDSQVTMMFWYRQQPGQSLTLIATANQGSEATYESGFVIDKFPISRPNLTFSTLTVSNMSPEDSSIYLCSVGGDFLYGYTFGSGTRLTVV.

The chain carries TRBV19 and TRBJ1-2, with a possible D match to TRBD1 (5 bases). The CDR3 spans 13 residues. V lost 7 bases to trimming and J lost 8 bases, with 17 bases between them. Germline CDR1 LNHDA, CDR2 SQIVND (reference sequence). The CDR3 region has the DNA TGTGCCAGTATTCGCGGGGCGAGCAGCGGCTACACCTTC. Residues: CASIRGASSGYTF.

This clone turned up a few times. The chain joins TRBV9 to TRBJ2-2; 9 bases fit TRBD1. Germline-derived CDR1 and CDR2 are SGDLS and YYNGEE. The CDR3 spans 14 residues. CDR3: CDSRDRVLTGELFF. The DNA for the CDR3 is TGTGATTCAAGGGACAGGGTGTTGACCGGGGAGCTGTTTTTT. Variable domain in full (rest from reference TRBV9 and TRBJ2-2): DSGVTQTPKHLITATGQRVTLRCSPRSGDLSVYWYQQSLDQGLQFLIQYYNGEERAKGNILERFSAQQFPDLHSELNLSSLELGDSALYFCDSRDRVLTGELFFGEGSRLTVL.

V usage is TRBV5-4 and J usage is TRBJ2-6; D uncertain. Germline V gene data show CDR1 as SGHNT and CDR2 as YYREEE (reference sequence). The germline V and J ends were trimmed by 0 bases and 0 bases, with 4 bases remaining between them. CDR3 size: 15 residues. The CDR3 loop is CASSLVGSGANVLTF. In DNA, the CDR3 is TGTGCCAGCAGCTTGGTGGGCTCTGGGGCCAACGTCCTGACTTTC.

CDR3 sequence reads: CASSGSGTSGNEQFF. The CDR3 DNA reads TGTGCCAGCAGCGGAAGCGGGACTAGCGGCAATGAGCAGTTCTTC. V is TRBV9 and J is TRBJ2-1; 11 nucleotides match TRBD2. Trimming took 3 bases from V and 6 from J; bases not matched to a gene: 5. The CDR3 length is 15 residues. Germline CDR1 is SGDLS and CDR2 is YYNGEE.

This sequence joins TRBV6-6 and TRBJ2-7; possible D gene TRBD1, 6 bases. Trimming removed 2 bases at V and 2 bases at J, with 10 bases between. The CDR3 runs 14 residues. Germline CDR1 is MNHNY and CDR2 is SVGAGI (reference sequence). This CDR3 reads CASSYERDTYEQYF. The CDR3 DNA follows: TGTGCCAGCAGTTACGAACGGGACACCTACGAGCAGTACTTC.

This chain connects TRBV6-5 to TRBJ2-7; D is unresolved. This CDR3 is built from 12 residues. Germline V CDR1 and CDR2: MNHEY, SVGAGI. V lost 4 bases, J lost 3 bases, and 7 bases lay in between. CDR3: CASSSAYYEQYF. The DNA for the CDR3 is TGTGCCAGCAGTTCCGCCTACTACGAGCAGTACTTC.